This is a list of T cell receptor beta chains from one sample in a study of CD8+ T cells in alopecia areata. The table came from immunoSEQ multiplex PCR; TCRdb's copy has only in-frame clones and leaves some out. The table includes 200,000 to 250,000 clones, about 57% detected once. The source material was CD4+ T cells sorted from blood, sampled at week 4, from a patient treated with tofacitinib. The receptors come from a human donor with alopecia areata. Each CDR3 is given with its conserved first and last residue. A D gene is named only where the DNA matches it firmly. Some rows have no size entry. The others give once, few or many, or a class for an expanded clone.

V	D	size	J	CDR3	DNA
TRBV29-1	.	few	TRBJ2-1	CSGGYNEQFF	TGCAGCGGAGGGTACAATGAGCAGTTCTTC
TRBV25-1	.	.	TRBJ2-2	CASSPSKGAGELFF	TGTGCCAGCAGCCCCTCCAAAGGGGCCGGGGAGCTGTTTTTT
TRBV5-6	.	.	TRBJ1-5	CASSARLQPQHF	TGTGCCAGCAGCGCACGACTTCAGCCCCAGCATTTT
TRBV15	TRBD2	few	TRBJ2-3	CATSSGTSGDTDTQYF	TGTGCCACCAGCAGTGGCACTAGCGGGGACACAGATACGCAGTATTTT
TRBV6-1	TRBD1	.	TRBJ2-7	CASNGQGYEQYF	TGTGCCAGCAATGGACAGGGCTACGAGCAGTACTTC
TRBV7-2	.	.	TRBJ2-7	CASSWAYEQYF	TGTGCCAGCAGCTGGGCCTACGAGCAGTACTTC
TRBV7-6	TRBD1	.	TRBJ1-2	CASSSRTGEGYTF	TGTGCCAGCAGTTCGCGGACAGGAGAGGGCTACACCTTC
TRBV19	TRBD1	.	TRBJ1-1	CASRHLGQGSTEAFF	TGTGCCAGTAGGCATCTCGGACAGGGGTCCACTGAAGCTTTCTTT
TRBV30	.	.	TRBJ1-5	CAWSSGGRALLPQHF	TGTGCCTGGAGTTCTGGCGGCAGGGCTCTTTTGCCCCAGCATTTT
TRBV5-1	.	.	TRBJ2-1	CASGRDPQSYNEQFF	TGCGCCAGCGGCCGGGACCCCCAGTCCTACAATGAGCAGTTCTTC
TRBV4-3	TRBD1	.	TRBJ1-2	CASSQIQGAIGSGSYTF	TGCGCCAGCAGCCAAATTCAGGGGGCGATTGGAAGCGGTAGCTACACCTTC
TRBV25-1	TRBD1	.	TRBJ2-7	CASAGTGSYEQYF	TGTGCCAGCGCCGGGACAGGGTCCTACGAGCAGTACTTC
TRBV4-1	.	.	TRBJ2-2	CASSPGTVNTGELFF	TGCGCCAGCAGCCCCGGGACGGTGAACACCGGGGAGCTGTTTTTT
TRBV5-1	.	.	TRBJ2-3	CASSLEHRTDTQYF	TGCGCCAGCAGCTTGGAGCACCGCACAGATACGCAGTATTTT
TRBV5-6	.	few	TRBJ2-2	CASSLQNTGELFF	TGTGCCAGCAGCTTGCAGAACACCGGGGAGCTGTTTTTT
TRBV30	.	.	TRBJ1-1	CAWSVRLDTEAFF	TGTGCCTGGAGTGTCAGACTTGACACTGAAGCTTTCTTT
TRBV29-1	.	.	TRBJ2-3	CSVEVGGDTQYF	TGCAGCGTTGAAGTGGGCGGGGATACGCAGTATTTT
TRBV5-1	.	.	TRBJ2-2	CASSPMGTGELFF	TGCGCCAGCAGCCCGATGGGTACCGGGGAGCTGTTTTTT
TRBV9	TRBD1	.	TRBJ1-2	CASSVGQTSTYGYTF	TGTGCCAGCAGCGTGGGACAGACTTCCACCTATGGCTACACCTTC
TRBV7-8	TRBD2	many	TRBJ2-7	CASSLSERGPYEQYF	TGTGCCAGCAGCTTGTCCGAGCGGGGACCCTACGAGCAGTACTTC
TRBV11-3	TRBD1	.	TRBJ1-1	CASSPQGAANTEAFF	TGTGCCAGCAGCCCGCAGGGGGCTGCGAACACTGAAGCTTTCTTT
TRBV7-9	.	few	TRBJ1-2	CASSLVSGADYGYTF	TGTGCCAGCAGCTTAGTGTCGGGGGCAGACTATGGCTACACCTTC
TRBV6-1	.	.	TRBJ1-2	CASSELGTSNYGYTF	TGTGCCAGCAGTGAGCTTGGGACATCCAACTATGGCTACACCTTC
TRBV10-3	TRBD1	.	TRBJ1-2	CAISDRTGNYGYTF	TGTGCCATCAGTGACAGGACAGGGAACTATGGCTACACCTTC
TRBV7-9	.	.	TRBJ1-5	CASSSAGGGNQPQHF	TGTGCCAGCAGCTCCGCCGGCGGGGGCAATCAGCCCCAGCATTTT
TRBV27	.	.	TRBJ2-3	CASSPDSTDTQYF	TGTGCCAGCAGCCCCGATAGCACAGATACGCAGTATTTT
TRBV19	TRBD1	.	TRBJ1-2	CASSIPGQSTGYTF	TGTGCCAGTAGTATACCGGGACAGAGTACTGGCTACACCTTC
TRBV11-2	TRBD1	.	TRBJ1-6	CASRQGATNSPLHF	TGTGCCAGCCGACAGGGGGCAACGAATTCACCCCTCCACTTT
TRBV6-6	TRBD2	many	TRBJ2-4	CASLNGGANKNIQYF	TGTGCCAGCCTGAACGGGGGGGCAAATAAAAACATTCAGTACTTC
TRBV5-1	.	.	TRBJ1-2	CASSQRTDRSNYGYTF	TGCGCCAGCAGCCAACGGACAGATCGATCTAACTATGGCTACACCTTC
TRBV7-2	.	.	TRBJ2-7	CASSLLSGSYEQYF	TGTGCCAGCAGCTTATTGTCCGGCTCCTACGAGCAGTACTTC
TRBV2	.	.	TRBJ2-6	CASTVSGANVLTF	TGTGCCAGTACGGTTTCTGGGGCCAACGTCCTGACTTTC
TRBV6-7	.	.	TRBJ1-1	CASSYWAASIGEAFF	TGTGCCAGCAGTTATTGGGCAGCCTCCATTGGTGAAGCTTTCTTT
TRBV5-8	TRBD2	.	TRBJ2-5	CASSLGVASGGQETQYF	TGTGCCAGCAGCTTGGGTGTTGCTAGCGGGGGTCAAGAGACCCAGTACTTC
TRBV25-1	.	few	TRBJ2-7	CASGPQGSYEQYF	TGTGCCAGCGGACCACAGGGTTCCTACGAGCAGTACTTC
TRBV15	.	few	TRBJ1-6	CATSRDHGSPLHF	TGTGCCACCAGCAGAGATCATGGTTCACCCCTCCACTTT
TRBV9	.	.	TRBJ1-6	CASSVEEQGRSPLHF	TGTGCCAGCAGCGTAGAAGAACAGGGTCGTTCACCCCTCCACTTT
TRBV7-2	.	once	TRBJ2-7	CASSPRGNGGYEQYF	TGTGCCAGCAGCCCGCGGGGCAACGGGGGCTACGAGCAGTACTTC
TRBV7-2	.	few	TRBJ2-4	CASSRQGWSIQYF	TGTGCCAGCAGCCGTCAGGGTTGGAGCATTCAGTACTTC
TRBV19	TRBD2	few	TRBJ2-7	CASSMVAGNPYEQYF	TGTGCCAGTAGTATGGTAGCGGGGAACCCCTACGAGCAGTACTTC
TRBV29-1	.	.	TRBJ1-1	CSVDGMNTEAFF	TGCAGCGTTGACGGCATGAACACTGAAGCTTTCTTT
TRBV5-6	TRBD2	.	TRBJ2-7	CASSDLGTSGATYEQYF	TGTGCCAGCAGCGATTTGGGGACTAGCGGGGCTACCTACGAGCAGTACTTC
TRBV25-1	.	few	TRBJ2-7	CASSKTVGTSSYEQYF	TGTGCCAGCAGTAAGACAGTAGGAACGAGCTCCTACGAGCAGTACTTC
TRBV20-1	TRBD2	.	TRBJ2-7	CSVQAGELYF	TGCAGTGTCCAGGCGGGGGAGCTGTACTTC
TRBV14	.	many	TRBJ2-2	CASSQVIMHTGELFF	TGTGCCAGCAGCCAAGTAATAATGCACACCGGGGAGCTGTTTTTT
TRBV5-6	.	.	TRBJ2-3	CASSLMGSLGPRGTDTQYF	TGTGCCAGCAGCTTGATGGGCAGCCTCGGGCCGAGAGGCACAGATACGCAGTATTTT
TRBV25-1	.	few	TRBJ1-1	CASSSIVNTEAFF	TGTGCCAGCAGCTCCATAGTGAACACTGAAGCTTTCTTT
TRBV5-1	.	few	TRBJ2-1	CASSFSNNEQFF	TGCGCCAGCAGCTTCAGTAATAATGAGCAGTTCTTC
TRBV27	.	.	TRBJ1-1	CASSLDRGTEAFF	TGTGCCAGCAGCCTCGACCGGGGCACTGAAGCTTTCTTT
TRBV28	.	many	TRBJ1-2	CASSLGAANYGYTF	TGTGCCAGCAGTCTAGGAGCAGCTAACTATGGCTACACCTTC
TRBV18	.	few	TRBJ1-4	CASSPRGDFEKLFF	TGTGCCAGCTCCCCGCGGGGTGATTTTGAAAAACTGTTTTTT
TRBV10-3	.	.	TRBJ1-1	CAIGDRMADGAFF	TGTGCCATTGGGGACCGTATGGCCGATGGAGCTTTCTTT
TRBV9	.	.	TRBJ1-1	CASSVALAGTEAFF	TGTGCCAGCAGCGTAGCTTTGGCGGGCACTGAAGCTTTCTTT